This T cell receptor beta chain is drawn from a study of Ad26.COV2.S vaccination and SARS-CoV-2 variants. General study points: Analytic work on TCR breadth and depth might have understated the full extent of total T cell responses.

Comments on this clone: Its cognate antigen is unknown.

Documented treatment: some 20 received Ad26.COV2.S at low or high dose, single or two shots; a few received placebo; per-sample allocation not given. The samples date from day 63 after the first vaccine or placebo injection. The sample came from a Boston adult aged 18-55 years. Ad26 vector vaccine expressed Wuhan-strain SARS-CoV-2 spike. Method: immunoSEQ multiplex PCR; TCRdb's copy keeps in-frame clones and lacks some. The sample records about 350,000 clones, about 85% being singletons. The sequence came from a person aged 18-65 years who received the Ad26.COV2.S COVID-19 vaccine or a placebo. The specimen comprised peripheral blood, sampled in a trial of Ad26.COV2.S vaccine versus placebo.

Here the CDR3 DNA reads TGCGCCAGCAGCCAAGATCGGAGATCAACTAGGGTTCAGTACTTC. It translates to CASSQDRRSTRVQYF. V is TRBV4-3 and J is TRBJ2-7, with a weak D call TRBD2 (5 bases). Germline values: CDR1 LGHNA, CDR2 YSLEER. V was cut by 0 bases and J by 10 bases, with 19 bases left in between. The CDR3 is made up of 15 amino acids.